Sequencing of this TCR beta chain was carried out in a study of shared clonotypes between healthy human individuals. Study conclusions and caveats: In this cohort, only blood was sampled, and tissue repertoires likely differ.

The V end was cut by 2 bases, the J end by 7 bases, with 15 bases between. This CDR3 is 15 amino acids long. CDR1 and CDR2 (germline): SGHVS, FQNEAQ. Here immunoSEQ multiplex PCR was the method, and the copy in TCRdb shows in-frame clones only, minus some. The repertoire includes roughly 490,000 clones, 79% of them detected once, and roughly 12% sits in the top ten. The donors, healthy adults who were HIV-negative, had experienced no recent acute infections or vaccinations. This clone has only one observation. Its cognate antigen is unknown. Sequenced: PBMCs. V is TRBV7-8 and J is TRBJ1-5, with a possible D match to TRBD1 (5 bases). The receptor's source is a woman between 40 and 55 years old in good health. Some clones in this sample may be carry-over from other donors' samples. In DNA form, the CDR3 reads TGTGCCAGCAGCTTATTTCAGGGTGGAGAACAGCCCCAGCATTTT. Its translation: CASSLFQGGEQPQHF.